This TCR beta chain originates from a study of identical twins. The CDR3 is 10 amino acids. Per germline, CDR1 SEHNR and CDR2 FQNEAQ (reference sequence). About this clonotype itself: Germline and junction disagree at one end, which may indicate a read error.

TCRdb independently ran MiXCR on the 5' RACE reads; one entry per CDR3 protein. The data show roughly 690,000 distinct CDR3 sequences, with roughly 6% seen just once and about 2% held by the top ten. The sequenced material came from naive T cells sorted from blood. This TCR was recovered from a man between 18 and 29 years old in good health. This rearrangement joins TRBV7-9 to TRBJ1-1, with no clear D. CDR3 protein: CASSSLAARF. The CDR3 DNA is TGTGCCAGCAGCTCCCTCGCGGCCCGCTTT. Together with reference TRBV7-9 and TRBJ1-1, the CDR3 gives the full variable domain: DTGVSQNPRHKITKRGQNVTFRCDPISEHNRLYWYRQTLGQGPEFLTYFQNEAQLEKSRLLSDRFSAERPKGSFSTLEIQRTEQGDSAMYLCASSSLAARFGQGTRLTVV.